The rows below give T cell receptor beta chains drawn from one sample of a study of OX40 agonist ivuxolimab in advanced cancers. Here immunoSEQ multiplex PCR was the method, and the copy in TCRdb shows in-frame clones only, minus some. The profile covers approximately 38,000 clones, with roughly 80% appearing a single time and roughly 19% taken by the ten largest. The starting material was CD4+ or CD8+ T cells sorted from blood, obtained in a trial of the OX40 agonist ivuxolimab. The receptors originated from an adult with an advanced solid tumor such as melanoma, head and neck, liver or kidney cancer. The CDR3 runs from the conserved cysteine through the conserved F or W. Fields, in order: D gene, V gene, clone size, J gene, CDR3 DNA, CDR3 protein. D genes are given only for firm matches. Only part of the rows carry a size: once, few, many, or a class if the clone is expanded.

d_gene: .; v_gene: TRBV19; abundance: .; j_gene: TRBJ2-7; CDR3nt: TGTGCCAGTAGTAAAGACGAGGCCTTGAGCTCCTACGAGCAGTACTTC; CDR3aa: CASSKDEALSSYEQYF
d_gene: .; v_gene: TRBV25-1; abundance: .; j_gene: TRBJ1-2; CDR3nt: TGTGCCAGCAGTGACCAAGCCCTTAACTATGGCTACACCTTC; CDR3aa: CASSDQALNYGYTF
d_gene: .; v_gene: TRBV30; abundance: .; j_gene: TRBJ2-1; CDR3nt: TGTGCCTGCGACCCTAGCTTGGGGAATGAGCAGTTCTTC; CDR3aa: CACDPSLGNEQFF
d_gene: .; v_gene: TRBV6-6; abundance: .; j_gene: TRBJ2-7; CDR3nt: TGTGCCAGCAGATTGGAGAGAACCTACGAGCAGTACTTC; CDR3aa: CASRLERTYEQYF
d_gene: .; v_gene: TRBV11-2; abundance: .; j_gene: TRBJ2-5; CDR3nt: TGTGCCAGCAGCTTACTTCCCGGAGGGGAGACCCAGTACTTC; CDR3aa: CASSLLPGGETQYF
d_gene: .; v_gene: TRBV19; abundance: .; j_gene: TRBJ2-1; CDR3nt: TGTGCCAGTAGTATGAGCTCCTACAATGAGCAGTTCTTC; CDR3aa: CASSMSSYNEQFF
d_gene: .; v_gene: TRBV4-1; abundance: .; j_gene: TRBJ1-2; CDR3nt: TGCGCCAGCAGCCAAGAGCGAGGGATCGGGTATGGCTACACCTTC; CDR3aa: CASSQERGIGYGYTF
d_gene: TRBD2; v_gene: TRBV6-4; abundance: medium-sized; j_gene: TRBJ2-3; CDR3nt: TGTGCCAGCAGTGGTACTAGCGGGGGCACAGATACGCAGTATTTT; CDR3aa: CASSGTSGGTDTQYF
d_gene: .; v_gene: TRBV27; abundance: .; j_gene: TRBJ2-3; CDR3nt: TGTGCCAGCAGTCCAAGCACAGATACGCAGTATTTT; CDR3aa: CASSPSTDTQYF
d_gene: TRBD2; v_gene: TRBV4-3; abundance: .; j_gene: TRBJ2-1; CDR3nt: TGCGCCAGCAGCCAAAGCGTAGCGGCTAGCGGGGGGATCTACAATGAGCAGTTCTTC; CDR3aa: CASSQSVAASGGIYNEQFF
d_gene: .; v_gene: TRBV30; abundance: few; j_gene: TRBJ2-1; CDR3nt: TGTGCCTGGAGTGTAGCTTTCAATGAGCAGTTCTTC; CDR3aa: CAWSVAFNEQFF
d_gene: .; v_gene: TRBV9; abundance: .; j_gene: TRBJ1-5; CDR3nt: TGTGCCAGCAGCGTAGGGTCTGGGCCTGATCAGCCCCAGCATTTT; CDR3aa: CASSVGSGPDQPQHF
d_gene: TRBD2; v_gene: TRBV29-1; abundance: .; j_gene: TRBJ2-1; CDR3nt: TGCAGCGTTGAAGAAGGCGGGAGCTTATACAATGAGCAGTTCTTC; CDR3aa: CSVEEGGSLYNEQFF
d_gene: .; v_gene: TRBV6-4; abundance: once; j_gene: TRBJ2-1; CDR3nt: TGTGCCAGCAGTGACTCTATCCCGGCAGGGAAATCCTCCTACAATGAGCAGTTCTTC; CDR3aa: CASSDSIPAGKSSYNEQFF
d_gene: .; v_gene: TRBV9; abundance: .; j_gene: TRBJ2-3; CDR3nt: TGTGCCAGCAGCGGGGGGGATACGCAGTATTTT; CDR3aa: CASSGGDTQYF
d_gene: .; v_gene: TRBV27; abundance: .; j_gene: TRBJ2-1; CDR3nt: TGTGCCAGCAGCGAAACAATCTCCTACAATGAGCAGTTCTTC; CDR3aa: CASSETISYNEQFF
d_gene: .; v_gene: TRBV6-5; abundance: few; j_gene: TRBJ1-6; CDR3nt: TGTGCCAGCAGACCCGGAGAGACCCTATCACCCCTCCACTTT; CDR3aa: CASRPGETLSPLHF
d_gene: TRBD1; v_gene: TRBV7-9; abundance: .; j_gene: TRBJ1-1; CDR3nt: TGTGCCAGCAGCCTAACGACAGGGGCGAACACTGAAGCTTTCTTT; CDR3aa: CASSLTTGANTEAFF
d_gene: TRBD1; v_gene: TRBV2; abundance: .; j_gene: TRBJ2-5; CDR3nt: TGTGCCAGCAGTCTTACATGGACAGGTGGGGAGACCCAGTACTTC; CDR3aa: CASSLTWTGGETQYF
d_gene: TRBD1; v_gene: TRBV4-2; abundance: once; j_gene: TRBJ2-7; CDR3nt: TGTGCCAGCAGCCAAGGACAGGGCTCCTACGAGCAGTACTTC; CDR3aa: CASSQGQGSYEQYF
d_gene: TRBD2; v_gene: TRBV27; abundance: .; j_gene: TRBJ2-2; CDR3nt: TGTGCCAGCAGTTTAGGACTAGCGGGAGCCGGGGAGCTGTTTTTT; CDR3aa: CASSLGLAGAGELFF
d_gene: .; v_gene: TRBV5-1; abundance: .; j_gene: TRBJ2-7; CDR3nt: TGCGCCAGCAGCCGGGGGGCTAGCGGTTCTTACGAGCAGTACTTC; CDR3aa: CASSRGASGSYEQYF
d_gene: TRBD1; v_gene: TRBV7-8; abundance: .; j_gene: TRBJ1-1; CDR3nt: TGTGCCAGCAGCGAAAGACAGGGGTGGACTGAAGCTTTCTTT; CDR3aa: CASSERQGWTEAFF
d_gene: TRBD1; v_gene: TRBV6-5; abundance: .; j_gene: TRBJ2-5; CDR3nt: TGTGCCAGCGGGACAGCACAAGAGACCCAGTACTTC; CDR3aa: CASGTAQETQYF
d_gene: TRBD2; v_gene: TRBV27; abundance: once; j_gene: TRBJ2-7; CDR3nt: TGTGCCAGCAGTCTTAGCGGGGGGCCTTTTTACGAGCAGTACTTC; CDR3aa: CASSLSGGPFYEQYF
d_gene: .; v_gene: TRBV11-2; abundance: .; j_gene: TRBJ2-5; CDR3nt: TGTGCCAGCAGCTTTGTCCTCGAAGAGACCCAGTACTTC; CDR3aa: CASSFVLEETQYF
d_gene: TRBD1; v_gene: TRBV15; abundance: .; j_gene: TRBJ2-7; CDR3nt: TGTGCCACCAGCAGCGACAGGGCCTCCGACGAGCAGTACTTC; CDR3aa: CATSSDRASDEQYF
d_gene: .; v_gene: TRBV7-7; abundance: .; j_gene: TRBJ2-5; CDR3nt: TGTGCTAGCAGCTTTAGCGCTGGGATCCAAGAGACCCAGTACTTC; CDR3aa: CASSFSAGIQETQYF
d_gene: TRBD1; v_gene: TRBV9; abundance: .; j_gene: TRBJ1-2; CDR3nt: TGTGCCAGCAGCGTAAACGACAGGGACCTCTATGGCTACACCTTC; CDR3aa: CASSVNDRDLYGYTF
d_gene: TRBD2; v_gene: TRBV14; abundance: .; j_gene: TRBJ2-2; CDR3nt: TGTGCCAGCAGCCGGGTTCGCGGGACTAGCCAAACTTACACCGGGGAGCTGTTTTTT; CDR3aa: CASSRVRGTSQTYTGELFF
d_gene: .; v_gene: TRBV30; abundance: .; j_gene: TRBJ1-5; CDR3nt: TGTGCCTGGAGTGAAGGGAGCCACAATCAGCCCCAGCATTTT; CDR3aa: CAWSEGSHNQPQHF
d_gene: TRBD1; v_gene: TRBV7-9; abundance: .; j_gene: TRBJ1-2; CDR3nt: TGTGCCAGCAGCCTCGGACAGGACTACACCTTC; CDR3aa: CASSLGQDYTF
d_gene: TRBD2; v_gene: TRBV4-1; abundance: .; j_gene: TRBJ2-1; CDR3nt: TGCGCCAGCAGCCAAGAGGCGGGGGGTGGGGCCTCCTACAATGAGCAGTTCTTC; CDR3aa: CASSQEAGGGASYNEQFF
d_gene: .; v_gene: TRBV7-9; abundance: once; j_gene: TRBJ2-7; CDR3nt: TGTGCCAGCAGCCCGCGGGACATAGCCTACGAGCAGTACTTC; CDR3aa: CASSPRDIAYEQYF
d_gene: .; v_gene: TRBV9; abundance: few; j_gene: TRBJ2-2; CDR3nt: TGTGCCAGCAGCGTAGCAAGGGGGCGGGGGCCTACCACCGGGGAGCTGTTTTTT; CDR3aa: CASSVARGRGPTTGELFF
d_gene: .; v_gene: TRBV30; abundance: .; j_gene: TRBJ1-2; CDR3nt: TGTGCCTGGGCTACTCGGGACTATGGCTACACCTTC; CDR3aa: CAWATRDYGYTF
d_gene: TRBD1; v_gene: TRBV7-9; abundance: .; j_gene: TRBJ2-3; CDR3nt: TGTGCCAGCAGCACAAGGGACAGGACCACAGATACGCAGTATTTT; CDR3aa: CASSTRDRTTDTQYF
d_gene: .; v_gene: TRBV9; abundance: .; j_gene: TRBJ2-5; CDR3nt: TGTGCCAGCAGCGAGGGGTTGTTAGCACAGGAGACCCAGTACTTC; CDR3aa: CASSEGLLAQETQYF
d_gene: .; v_gene: TRBV30; abundance: once; j_gene: TRBJ2-7; CDR3nt: TGTGCCTGGAGTGTTGGGCAGGGTAACTACGAGCAGTACTTC; CDR3aa: CAWSVGQGNYEQYF
d_gene: .; v_gene: TRBV2; abundance: few; j_gene: TRBJ1-5; CDR3nt: TGTGCCAGCAGTGAAGGGGCCTACCTACAACATTTT; CDR3aa: CASSEGAYLQHF
d_gene: .; v_gene: TRBV29-1; abundance: .; j_gene: TRBJ2-1; CDR3nt: TGCAGCGTTGTCTTAGCGAATTACAATGAGCAGTTCTTC; CDR3aa: CSVVLANYNEQFF
d_gene: .; v_gene: TRBV28; abundance: .; j_gene: TRBJ1-5; CDR3nt: TGTGCCAGCAGTTTACCCCCCGTCAATCAGCCCCAGCATTTT; CDR3aa: CASSLPPVNQPQHF
d_gene: .; v_gene: TRBV4-1; abundance: .; j_gene: TRBJ1-1; CDR3nt: TGCGCCAGCAGACTCTTTTCTGGGAACACTGAAGCTTTCTTT; CDR3aa: CASRLFSGNTEAFF
d_gene: .; v_gene: TRBV6-5; abundance: .; j_gene: TRBJ2-7; CDR3nt: TGTGCCAGCTCGTACGGGACGGGATACGAGCAGTACTTC; CDR3aa: CASSYGTGYEQYF
d_gene: .; v_gene: TRBV5-1; abundance: few; j_gene: TRBJ1-2; CDR3nt: TGCGCCAGCAGCTTGAACCCATCCGGCGGCTACACCTTC; CDR3aa: CASSLNPSGGYTF
d_gene: .; v_gene: TRBV28; abundance: .; j_gene: TRBJ1-4; CDR3nt: TGTGCCAGCACCGAAAGGTGGGGGATTAATGAAAAACTGTTTTTT; CDR3aa: CASTERWGINEKLFF
d_gene: .; v_gene: TRBV5-6; abundance: few; j_gene: TRBJ1-2; CDR3nt: TGTGCCAGCAGCCCCCAGGGGAACTATGGCTACACCTTC; CDR3aa: CASSPQGNYGYTF
d_gene: .; v_gene: TRBV6-4; abundance: once; j_gene: TRBJ2-7; CDR3nt: TGTGCCAGCAGTGAAGTATTAGGACCGAGTGCCGAGCAGTACTTC; CDR3aa: CASSEVLGPSAEQYF
d_gene: TRBD2; v_gene: TRBV28; abundance: few; j_gene: TRBJ2-7; CDR3nt: TGTGCCAGCAGCTCCCCTCCGGGACTAGCGGGCTTAAGGAACGAGCAGTACTTC; CDR3aa: CASSSPPGLAGLRNEQYF
d_gene: .; v_gene: TRBV7-9; abundance: .; j_gene: TRBJ1-4; CDR3nt: TGTGCCAGCAGCAGCTTCATAGGAGGGGATAATGAAAAACTGTTTTTT; CDR3aa: CASSSFIGGDNEKLFF
d_gene: .; v_gene: TRBV29-1; abundance: .; j_gene: TRBJ1-1; CDR3nt: TGCAGCGTTGCTGACGACGGCACTGAAGCTTTCTTT; CDR3aa: CSVADDGTEAFF
d_gene: .; v_gene: TRBV7-8; abundance: .; j_gene: TRBJ2-3; CDR3nt: TGTGCCAGCAGCTTAACGGCGGGTGGGGTGGATACGCAGTATTTT; CDR3aa: CASSLTAGGVDTQYF
d_gene: .; v_gene: TRBV27; abundance: .; j_gene: TRBJ1-4; CDR3nt: TGTGCCAGCAGCGGGGTTGGCAATGAAAAACTGTTTTTT; CDR3aa: CASSGVGNEKLFF
d_gene: TRBD1; v_gene: TRBV13; abundance: .; j_gene: TRBJ2-7; CDR3nt: TGTGCCAGCAGCCCGGACAGGGCCTACGAGCAGTACTTC; CDR3aa: CASSPDRAYEQYF
d_gene: .; v_gene: TRBV9; abundance: .; j_gene: TRBJ2-1; CDR3nt: TGTGCCAGCAGCCCTAGCGACACCTACAATGAGCAGTTCTTC; CDR3aa: CASSPSDTYNEQFF
d_gene: .; v_gene: TRBV29-1; abundance: .; j_gene: TRBJ2-7; CDR3nt: TGCAGCGCGGGGGAGTGGGCGGGGTCCTACGAGCAGTACTTC; CDR3aa: CSAGEWAGSYEQYF
d_gene: .; v_gene: TRBV4-1; abundance: few; j_gene: TRBJ2-7; CDR3nt: TGCGCCAGCAGCCCGGACCGCTCCTACGAGCAGTACTTC; CDR3aa: CASSPDRSYEQYF
d_gene: .; v_gene: TRBV9; abundance: .; j_gene: TRBJ1-1; CDR3nt: TGTGCCAGCAGCGTCGGGGGGCTAGGCAACACTGAAGCTTTCTTT; CDR3aa: CASSVGGLGNTEAFF
d_gene: .; v_gene: TRBV14; abundance: .; j_gene: TRBJ2-2; CDR3nt: TGTGCCAGCAGCCAAATTGGGTTAACCGGGGAGCTGTTTTTT; CDR3aa: CASSQIGLTGELFF